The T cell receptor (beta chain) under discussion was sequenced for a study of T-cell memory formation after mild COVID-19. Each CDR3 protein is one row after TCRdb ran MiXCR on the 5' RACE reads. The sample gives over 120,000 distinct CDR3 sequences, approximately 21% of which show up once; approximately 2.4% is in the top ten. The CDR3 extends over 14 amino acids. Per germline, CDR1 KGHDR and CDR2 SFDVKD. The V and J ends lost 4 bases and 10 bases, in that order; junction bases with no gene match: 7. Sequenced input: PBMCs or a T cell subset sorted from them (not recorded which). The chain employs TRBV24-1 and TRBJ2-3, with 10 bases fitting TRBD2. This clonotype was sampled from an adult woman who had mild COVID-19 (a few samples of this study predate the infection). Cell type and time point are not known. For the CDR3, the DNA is TGTGCCACCAGTGAAAGTTTGCTAGCGGGGGCGCAGTATTTT. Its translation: CATSESLLAGAQYF.